These T cell receptor beta chains were read from a single sample in a study of OX40 agonist ivuxolimab in advanced cancers. Sequencing used immunoSEQ multiplex PCR; TCRdb keeps in-frame clones, though not all of them. This table holds about 57,000 clones, 65% to 85% found once. Sequencing was performed on CD4+ or CD8+ T cells sorted from blood, taken in a trial of the OX40 agonist ivuxolimab. The source of these receptors is an adult with an advanced solid tumor such as melanoma, head and neck, liver or kidney cancer. The CDR3 runs from the conserved cysteine through the conserved F or W. Size values are once, few and many counts, or a class for expanded clones, and some rows have none.

TRBV30,12,-,TRBJ2-2,CAWSLRGWELFF
TRBV5-4,12,-,TRBJ2-1,CASSFFPNEQFF
TRBV21-1,14,-,TRBJ1-2,CASSKSEGNYGYTF
TRBV2,12,-,TRBJ2-7,CASSYGWGEQYF
TRBV27,11,-,TRBJ2-3,CASSSTDTQYF
TRBV2,15,-,TRBJ2-3,CASSLEGGAQDTQYF
TRBV4-2,14,-,TRBJ1-1,CASSQDTGRPEAFF
TRBV2,15,-,TRBJ2-7,CASSGGLAGIYEQYF
TRBV7-2,19,-,TRBJ2-4,CASSLRGLAGVASKNIQYF
TRBV2,17,-,TRBJ1-5,CASRPGQIPYSNQPQHF
TRBV6-1,12,-,TRBJ2-3,CASSAGLDTQYF
TRBV4-1,13,-,TRBJ1-2,CASSQVAGYGYTF
TRBV19,17,-,TRBJ1-5,CASSKLGEMAPYQPQHF
TRBV18,15,-,TRBJ2-1,CASSSGTSGFNEQFF
TRBV7-9,17,-,TRBJ2-3,CASSHEGMSGSTDTQYF
TRBV7-2,16,-,TRBJ1-3,CASSRSPGTSGNTIYF
TRBV29-1,13,once,TRBJ2-1,CSVGERRGNEQFF
TRBV6-5,13,-,TRBJ1-2,CASSYSTSRGYTF
TRBV18,12,-,TRBJ1-1,CASSPDMTEAFF
TRBV6-1,14,-,TRBJ1-6,CASMETNDDSPLHF
TRBV30,13,-,TRBJ2-2,CAWSTGRTGELFF
TRBV6-1,15,once,TRBJ2-7,CASRPREGSDYEQYF
TRBV11-2,16,-,TRBJ1-4,CASSPNRDTTNEKLFF
TRBV29-1,12,-,TRBJ2-5,CSVEHSQETQYF
TRBV29-1,12,-,TRBJ1-3,CSVSVVGNTIYF